The present entry profiles one TCR beta chain with its context. V was cut by 3 bases and J by 6 bases, with 14 bases left in between. Looked up from germline, CDR1 is SGHDT and CDR2 is YYEEEE. The CDR3 is 14 amino acids. The data were taken from a study of blood T cell repertoires in COVID-19. Study overall: Sample material is recorded as cDNA or gDNA derived from T cells, B-cell-depleted T cells, or PBMCs.

Original methodology: By means of reference gene primer amplification, nucleated cell counts were estimated. Produced via immunoSEQ multiplex PCR; TCRdb's table is partial and in-frame only. Clone size and V and J calls were adopted from that table, with D and trimming inferred from the DNA. The sample consists of more than 350,000 clones, 80% to 90% of them appearing once. This chain connects TRBV5-6 to TRBJ2-3, with D perhaps matching TRBD2 (6 bases). The TCR was taken from a woman aged 25 to 39 with COVID-19, enrolled during active disease. Sequencing input: peripheral blood. DNA of the CDR3: TGTGCCAGCAGCTACGGGGGAGCTGCGGATACGCAGTATTTT. It codes for CASSYGGAADTQYF.